Below are 17 T cell receptor beta chains sequenced from a single sample in a study of blood T cell repertoires in COVID-19. The repertoire was sequenced with immunoSEQ multiplex PCR; TCRdb's copy has only in-frame clones and lacks some. The sample lists under 55,000 clones; 79% were seen once. Material for sequencing was peripheral blood. Every receptor here comes from a man in his 70s with acute or convalescent COVID-19.

V gene TRBV19 combines with J gene TRBJ2-7; 10 bases agree with TRBD1. The CDR3 is 15 amino acids. The V gene's germline CDR1 is LNHDA and CDR2 SQIVND (reference sequence). Trimming cost V 3 bases and J 4 bases; bases outside gene matches: 6. CDR3 amino acids: CASSIIRDRGYEQYF. CDR3 coding DNA: TGTGCCAGTAGTATTATCCGGGACAGGGGTTACGAGCAGTACTTC.

The chain is built from TRBV5-1 and TRBJ1-2; 9 bases agree with TRBD1. Germline V gene data show CDR1 as SGHRS and CDR2 as YFSETQ. The CDR3 covers 15 residues. J was trimmed by 3 bases and V by 3 bases; bases with no gene match: 6. The CDR3 loop reads CASSSTGGGDYGYTF. The CDR3 coding sequence is TGCGCCAGCAGCTCCACAGGGGGCGGTGACTATGGCTACACCTTC.

This chain connects TRBV12-5 to TRBJ2-7; 11 bases fit TRBD1. The CDR3 is 13 residues long. V dropped 5 bases and J dropped 5; count of bases not matched to a gene: 2. Germline V lookup: CDR1 LGHNT, CDR2 FRNRAP. The CDR3 DNA sequence: TGTGCTAGTGGTCGGGACAGGGGGGACGAGCAGTACTTC. Translated, it gives CASGRDRGDEQYF. The whole variable domain, filled in from reference TRBV12-5 and TRBJ2-7, reads DARVTQTPRHKVTEMGQEVTMRCQPILGHNTVFWYRQTMMQGLELLAYFRNRAPLDDSGMPKDRFSAEMPDATLATLKIQPSEPRDSAVYFCASGRDRGDEQYFGPGTRLTVT.

The chain is built from TRBV27 and TRBJ2-6; possible D gene TRBD2, 6 bases. The germline V and J ends were trimmed by 3 bases and 0 bases, with 12 bases remaining between them. The CDR3 loop spans 17 amino acids. Germline V gene sequence: CDR1 MNHEY, CDR2 SMNVEV (reference sequence). The DNA for the CDR3 is TGTGCCAGCAGTTTGGGGGGACTCCTCTCTGGGGCCAACGTCCTGACTTTC. It specifies CASSLGGLLSGANVLTF.

V usage is TRBV28 and J usage is TRBJ1-3; 8 bases align to TRBD1. Per the germline V gene, CDR1 is MDHEN and CDR2 is SYDVKM. The CDR3 loop spans 17 amino acids. V trimming: 4 bases; J trimming: 4 bases; junction bases outside the gene matches: 12. The CDR3 spells CASSSSRQGAKGNTIYF. The CDR3 DNA follows: TGTGCCAGCAGTTCCTCCCGGCAGGGGGCGAAAGGAAACACCATATATTTT. The variable domain in full, with the rest retrieved from reference TRBV28 and TRBJ1-3, is DVKVTQSSRYLVKRTGEKVFLECVQDMDHENMFWYRQDPGLGLRLIYFSYDVKMKEKGDIPEGYSVSREKKERFSLILESASTNQTSMYLCASSSSRQGAKGNTIYFGEGSWLTVV.

The chain couples TRBV6-2 or TRBV6-3 to TRBJ2-7, with 9 bases identical to TRBD2. The CDR3 is 16 residues long. V was clipped by 5 bases and J by 4 bases; unmatched bases: 12. CDR1 and CDR2 from the germline V gene are MNHEY and SVGEGT. CDR3 protein: CASSTTRAGGLYEQYF. As DNA, the CDR3 is TGTGCCAGCAGTACGACCAGGGCGGGGGGGCTATACGAGCAGTACTTC.

This chain uses TRBV24-1 with TRBJ2-2; D gene unclear. Germline loops: CDR1 KGHDR, CDR2 SFDVKD. This CDR3 has 13 amino acids. V dropped 7 bases and J dropped 6 bases, with 11 bases sitting between them. The CDR3, as DNA: TGTGCCACCAGCCTTGGAGTTTCCGGGGAGCTGTTTTTT. This encodes CATSLGVSGELFF.

This CDR3 is CASSQDGTVSVNEQYF. The DNA of the CDR3 is TGTGCCAGCAGCCAAGACGGGACTGTTAGCGTAAACGAGCAGTACTTC. The chain uses TRBV3-1 (or the pseudogene TRBV3-2) and TRBJ2-7, with D possibly matching TRBD2 (6 bases). The V gene's germline CDR1 is LGHDT and CDR2 YNNKEL (reference sequence). V lost 0 bases and J lost 5, with 17 bases in between. The CDR3 is 16 amino acids.

This clone was recorded at least ten times. V and J are TRBV15 and TRBJ2-2; possible D gene TRBD1, 6 bases. Germline CDR1 reads LNHNV; CDR2 reads YYDKDF (reference sequence). This CDR3 region has 17 residues. Trimming cost V 1 base and J 6 bases, with 18 bases left between them. The CDR3 region is CATSRGGGSLTAGELFF. CDR3 sequence (DNA): TGTGCCACCAGCAGAGGAGGGGGTAGCTTAACGGCCGGGGAGCTGTTTTTT.

V is TRBV7-8 and J is TRBJ1-1; 10 bases are a match to TRBD1. The CDR3 loop spans 15 amino acids. The junction had 8 bases not matched to a gene; V was cut back by 5 bases and J by 5 bases. CDR1 is SGHVS and CDR2 is FQNEAQ in the germline V gene. The CDR3 DNA is TGTGCCAGCAGCACTTCCGACAGGGGGCTTACTGAAGCTTTCTTT. This sequence encodes CASSTSDRGLTEAFF.

This clone was observed a single time. This chain connects TRBV6-5 to TRBJ2-5, with D maybe TRBD1 (6 bases). This CDR3 comprises 13 residues. Germline-derived CDR1 and CDR2 are MNHEY and SVGAGI. Trimming took off 6 bases at V and 1 base at J, with 9 bases between the two ends. The chain's CDR3 is CASSGQLQETQYF. For the CDR3, the DNA is TGTGCCAGCAGCGGACAGCTCCAAGAGACCCAGTACTTC.

The chain joins TRBV19 to TRBJ2-1; no reliable D call. The CDR3 runs 15 residues. V was clipped by 4 bases and J by 2 bases, with 12 bases between them. Germline V gene lookup returns CDR1 LNHDA and CDR2 SQIVND (reference sequence). CDR3 bases: TGTGCCAGTAGTAGGGCTATAGTCGCCTACAATGAGCAGTTCTTC. It codes for CASSRAIVAYNEQFF.

The rearrangement joins TRBV3-1 (or the pseudogene TRBV3-2) to TRBJ2-2; D perhaps matches TRBD2 (5 bases). The CDR3 is made up of 13 amino acids. V lost 5 bases and J 5 bases, leaving 9 bases between the germline ends. CDR1 and CDR2 from the germline V gene are LGHDT and YNNKEL (reference sequence). The CDR3, as DNA: TGTGCCAGCAGCGGAGGTCGGACCGGGGAGCTGTTTTTT. It translates to CASSGGRTGELFF.

DNA of the CDR3: TGTGCCAGCGGTATGCTGGGCCGGTTGGCCCGACGGGAGACCCAGTACTTC. It translates to CASGMLGRLARRETQYF. This chain uses TRBV28 with TRBJ2-5; the D is unclear. Between the trimmed V and J ends, which lost 8 bases and 5 bases, there was a span of 27 bases. The CDR3 runs to 17 residues. Germline V gene data show CDR1 as MDHEN and CDR2 as SYDVKM.

This chain uses TRBV9 with TRBJ1-3, with D tentatively TRBD1 (5 bases). This CDR3 comprises 14 residues. The V gene's germline CDR1 is SGDLS and CDR2 YYNGEE. V was clipped by 0 bases and J by 7 bases, with 11 bases between them. This chain's CDR3 is CASSVDDGANTIYF. DNA for the CDR3: TGTGCCAGCAGCGTAGATGATGGGGCGAACACCATATATTTT.

This clone showed up just once. The CDR3 region is CAINPGQKSTDTQYF. In nucleotides, the CDR3 is TGTGCCATCAATCCGGGACAGAAAAGCACAGATACGCAGTATTTT. J is TRBJ2-3 and V is TRBV10-3; 7 bases agree with TRBD1. Trimming at V came to 7 bases and at J to 0 bases, leaving 7 bases not matched to a gene. CDR3 size: 15 residues. Per germline, CDR1 ENHRY and CDR2 SYGVKD.

Remarks on this clone: An end of the junction differs from the germline gene, which may be a read error. The chain employs TRBV24-1 and TRBJ1-2; D not certain. Per germline, CDR1 KGHDR and CDR2 SFDVKD. This CDR3 comprises 8 residues. For the CDR3, the DNA is TGTGCCACCCACCTACCGATCTTC. Protein: CATHLPIF.